This T cell receptor (beta chain) was captured in a study of blood T cell repertoires in COVID-19. Study-wide background: Both acute and convalescent COVID-19 samples were obtained from the United States, Italy and Spain. PBMCs, B-cell-depleted T cells, or T cells were the source of the cDNA or gDNA that made up the material.

Original data processing: Amplification of reference gene primers was used by the study to estimate nucleated cell counts. Libraries were prepared by immunoSEQ multiplex PCR; TCRdb keeps only in-frame clonotypes and omits some of them. D and trimming come from the DNA, and the V and J calls and clone size come from that table. The sample lists roughly 270,000 clones, 75% to 85% occurring once. Germline-derived CDR1 and CDR2 are MNHEY and SMNVEV (reference sequence). The CDR3 loop spans 13 amino acids. Trimming left V 3 bases short and J 6 bases short, with 12 bases between. The chain combines TRBV27 with TRBJ2-7; the D gene is possibly TRBD2 (6 bases). This sequence originates from a man between 50 and 59 years old with active or convalescent COVID-19. The sequenced material came from peripheral blood. CDR3 sequence: CASSFTAGTEQYF. CDR3 in DNA: TGTGCCAGCAGTTTTACAGCGGGTACCGAGCAGTACTTC.